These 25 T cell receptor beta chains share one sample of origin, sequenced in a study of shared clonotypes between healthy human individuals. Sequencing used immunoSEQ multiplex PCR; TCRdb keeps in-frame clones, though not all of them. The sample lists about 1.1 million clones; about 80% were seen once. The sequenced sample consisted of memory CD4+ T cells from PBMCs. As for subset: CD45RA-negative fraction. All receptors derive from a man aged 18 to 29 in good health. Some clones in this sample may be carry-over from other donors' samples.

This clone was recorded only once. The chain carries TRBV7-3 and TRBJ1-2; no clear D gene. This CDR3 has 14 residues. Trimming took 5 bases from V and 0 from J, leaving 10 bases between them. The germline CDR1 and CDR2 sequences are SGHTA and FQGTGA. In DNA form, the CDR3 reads TGTGCCAGCAGCGACGTCCCATCTAACTATGGCTACACCTTC. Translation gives CASSDVPSNYGYTF.

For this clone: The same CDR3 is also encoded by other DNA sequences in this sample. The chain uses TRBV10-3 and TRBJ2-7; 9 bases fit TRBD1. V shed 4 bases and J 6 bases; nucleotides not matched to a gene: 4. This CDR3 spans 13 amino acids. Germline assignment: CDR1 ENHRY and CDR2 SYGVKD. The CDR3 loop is CAISGDRVGEQYF. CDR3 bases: TGTGCCATCAGTGGGGACAGGGTTGGCGAGCAGTACTTC.

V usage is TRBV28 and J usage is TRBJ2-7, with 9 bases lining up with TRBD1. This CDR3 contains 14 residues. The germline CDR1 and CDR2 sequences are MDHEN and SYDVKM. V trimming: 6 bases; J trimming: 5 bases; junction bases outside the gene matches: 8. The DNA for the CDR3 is TGTGCCAGCAGGAGGGACAGGGTAGTACACGAGCAGTACTTC. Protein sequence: CASRRDRVVHEQYF. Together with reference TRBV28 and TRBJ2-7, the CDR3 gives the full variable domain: DVKVTQSSRYLVKRTGEKVFLECVQDMDHENMFWYRQDPGLGLRLIYFSYDVKMKEKGDIPEGYSVSREKKERFSLILESASTNQTSMYLCASRRDRVVHEQYFGPGTRLTVT.

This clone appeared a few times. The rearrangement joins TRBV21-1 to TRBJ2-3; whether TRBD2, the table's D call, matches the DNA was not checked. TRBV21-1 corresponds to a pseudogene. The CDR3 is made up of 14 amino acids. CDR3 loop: CASSRTSGRYTQYF. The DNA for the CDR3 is TGTGCCAGCAGTCGGACTAGCGGGAGATATACGCAGTATTTT.

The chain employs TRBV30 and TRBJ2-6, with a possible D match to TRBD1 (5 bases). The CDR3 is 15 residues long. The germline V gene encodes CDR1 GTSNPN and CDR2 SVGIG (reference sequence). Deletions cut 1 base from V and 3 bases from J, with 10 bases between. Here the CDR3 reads CAWSEGIYGANVLTF. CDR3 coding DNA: TGTGCCTGGAGTGAGGGGATTTATGGGGCCAACGTCCTGACTTTC.

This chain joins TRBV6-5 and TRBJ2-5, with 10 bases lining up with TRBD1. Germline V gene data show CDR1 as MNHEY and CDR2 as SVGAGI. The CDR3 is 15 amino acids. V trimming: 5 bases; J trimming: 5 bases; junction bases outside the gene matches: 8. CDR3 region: CASSATGGVWETQYF. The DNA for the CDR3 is TGTGCCAGCAGTGCGACAGGGGGCGTTTGGGAGACCCAGTACTTC.

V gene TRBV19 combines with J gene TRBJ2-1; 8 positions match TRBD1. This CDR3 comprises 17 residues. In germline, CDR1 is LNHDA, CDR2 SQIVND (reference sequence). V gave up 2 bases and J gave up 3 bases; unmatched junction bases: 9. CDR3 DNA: TGTGCCAGTAGTATATCATCGTCCAGGGGGCACTACAATGAGCAGTTCTTC. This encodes CASSISSSRGHYNEQFF.

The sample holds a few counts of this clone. The CDR3 DNA follows: TGTGCCAGCAGGGGGACAGGAAAAGAGACCCAGTACTTC. Translation gives CASRGTGKETQYF. This chain uses TRBV27 with TRBJ2-5; 8 bases are a match to TRBD1. The J segment lost 3 bases and the V segment lost 6 bases, leaving 3 bases of the junction unmatched. From germline, CDR1 is MNHEY and CDR2 SMNVEV (reference sequence). The CDR3 is made up of 13 amino acids.

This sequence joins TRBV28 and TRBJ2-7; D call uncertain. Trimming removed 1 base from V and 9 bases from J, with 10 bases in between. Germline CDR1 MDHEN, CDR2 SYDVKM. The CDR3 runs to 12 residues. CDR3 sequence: CASSLSETRQYF. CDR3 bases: TGTGCCAGCAGTTTATCCGAAACGCGGCAGTACTTC.

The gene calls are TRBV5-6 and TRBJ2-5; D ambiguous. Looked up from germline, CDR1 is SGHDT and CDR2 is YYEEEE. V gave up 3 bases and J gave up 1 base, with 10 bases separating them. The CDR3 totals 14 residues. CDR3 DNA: TGTGCCAGCAGCTCCTACCGGTCCCAAGAGACCCAGTACTTC. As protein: CASSSYRSQETQYF.

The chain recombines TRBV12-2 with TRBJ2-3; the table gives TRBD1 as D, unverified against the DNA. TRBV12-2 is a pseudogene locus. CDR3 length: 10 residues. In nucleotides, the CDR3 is TGTGCACGACGTCAGGGTACGCAGTATTTT. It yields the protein CARRQGTQYF.

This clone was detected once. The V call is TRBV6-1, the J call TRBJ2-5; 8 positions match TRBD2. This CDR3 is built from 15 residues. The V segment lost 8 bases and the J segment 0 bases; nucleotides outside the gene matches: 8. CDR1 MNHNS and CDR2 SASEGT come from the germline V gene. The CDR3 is CASALLAADQETQYF. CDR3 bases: TGTGCCAGCGCCCTACTAGCGGCCGACCAAGAGACCCAGTACTTC.

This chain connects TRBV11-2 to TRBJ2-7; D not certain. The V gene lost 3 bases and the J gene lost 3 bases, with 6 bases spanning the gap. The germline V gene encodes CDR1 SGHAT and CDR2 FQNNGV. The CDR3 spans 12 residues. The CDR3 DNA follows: TGTGCCAGCAGCTTTACGAGCTACGAGCAGTACTTC. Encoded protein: CASSFTSYEQYF. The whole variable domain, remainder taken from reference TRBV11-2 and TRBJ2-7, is EAGVAQSPRYKIIEKRQSVAFWCNPISGHATLYWYQQILGQGPKLLIQFQNNGVVDDSQLPKDRFSAERLKGVDSTLKIQPAKLEDSAVYLCASSFTSYEQYFGPGTRLTVT.

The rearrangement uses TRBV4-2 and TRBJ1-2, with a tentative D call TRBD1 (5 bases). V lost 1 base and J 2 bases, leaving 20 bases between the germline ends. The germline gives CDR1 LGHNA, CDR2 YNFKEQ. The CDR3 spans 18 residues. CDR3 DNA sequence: TGTGCCAGCAGCCAAGCTGGGGGGATAATGAGGGTAAACTATGGCTACACCTTC. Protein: CASSQAGGIMRVNYGYTF.

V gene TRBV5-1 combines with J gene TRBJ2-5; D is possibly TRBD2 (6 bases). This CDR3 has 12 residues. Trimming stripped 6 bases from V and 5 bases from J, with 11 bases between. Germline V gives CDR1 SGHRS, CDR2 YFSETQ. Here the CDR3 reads CASTGSRETQYF. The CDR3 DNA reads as TGCGCCAGCACCGGGAGTAGGGAGACCCAGTACTTC.

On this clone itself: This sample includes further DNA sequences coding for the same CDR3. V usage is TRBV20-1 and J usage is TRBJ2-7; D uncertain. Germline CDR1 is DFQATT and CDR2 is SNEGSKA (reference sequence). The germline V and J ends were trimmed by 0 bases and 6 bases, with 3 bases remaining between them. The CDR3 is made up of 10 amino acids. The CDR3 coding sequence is TGCAGTGCTAGAGATCGCGAGCAGTACTTC. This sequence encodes CSARDREQYF.

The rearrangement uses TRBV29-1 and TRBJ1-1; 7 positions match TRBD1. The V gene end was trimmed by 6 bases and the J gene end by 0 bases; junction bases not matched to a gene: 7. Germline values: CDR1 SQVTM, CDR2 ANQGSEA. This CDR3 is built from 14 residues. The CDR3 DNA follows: TGCAGCGTCAGGCCGGGACAGATGAACACTGAAGCTTTCTTT. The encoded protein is CSVRPGQMNTEAFF.

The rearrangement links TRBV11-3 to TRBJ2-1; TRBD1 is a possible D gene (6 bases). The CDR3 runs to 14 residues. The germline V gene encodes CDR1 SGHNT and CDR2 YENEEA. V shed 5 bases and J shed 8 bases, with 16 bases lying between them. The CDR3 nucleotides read TGTGCCAGCAGCCAGGACAGACCTGAGGATGAGCAGTTCTTC. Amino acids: CASSQDRPEDEQFF.

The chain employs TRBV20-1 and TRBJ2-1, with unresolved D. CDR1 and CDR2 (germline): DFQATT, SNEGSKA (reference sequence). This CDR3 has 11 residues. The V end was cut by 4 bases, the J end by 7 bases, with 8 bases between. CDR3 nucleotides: TGCAGTGCTAATGGGGTTAATGAGCAGTTCTTC. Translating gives CSANGVNEQFF.

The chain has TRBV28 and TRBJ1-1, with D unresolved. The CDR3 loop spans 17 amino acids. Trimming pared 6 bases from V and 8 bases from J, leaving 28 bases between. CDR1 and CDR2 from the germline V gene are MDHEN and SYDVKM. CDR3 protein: CASSSHPGAGSSVEAFF. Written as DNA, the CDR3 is TGTGCCAGCAGCTCCCACCCGGGTGCTGGGAGCTCTGTGGAAGCTTTCTTT.

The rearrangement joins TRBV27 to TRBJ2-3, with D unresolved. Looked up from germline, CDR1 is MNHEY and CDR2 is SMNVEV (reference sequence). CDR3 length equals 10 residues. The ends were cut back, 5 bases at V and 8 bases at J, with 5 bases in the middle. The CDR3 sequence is CASSRITQYF. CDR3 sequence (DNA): TGTGCCAGCAGTAGAATTACGCAGTATTTT.

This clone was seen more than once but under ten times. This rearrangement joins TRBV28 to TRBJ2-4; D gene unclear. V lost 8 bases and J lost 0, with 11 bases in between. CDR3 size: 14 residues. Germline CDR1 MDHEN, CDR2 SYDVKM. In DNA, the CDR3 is TGTGCCAGCGGCAACCCGGGAGCCAAAAACATTCAGTACTTC. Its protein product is CASGNPGAKNIQYF.

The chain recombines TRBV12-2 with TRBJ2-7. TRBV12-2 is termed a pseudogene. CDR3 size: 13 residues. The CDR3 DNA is TGTGCAAGTCGCTTAGCGGTCACCTACGAGCAGTACTTC. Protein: CASRLAVTYEQYF.

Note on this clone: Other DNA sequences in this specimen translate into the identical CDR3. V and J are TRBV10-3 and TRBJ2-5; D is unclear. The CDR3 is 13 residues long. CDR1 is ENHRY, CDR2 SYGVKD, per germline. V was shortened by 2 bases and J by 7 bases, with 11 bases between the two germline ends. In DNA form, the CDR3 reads TGTGCCATCAGTGAGGCAGATCCAAGGACCCAGTACTTC. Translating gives CAISEADPRTQYF.

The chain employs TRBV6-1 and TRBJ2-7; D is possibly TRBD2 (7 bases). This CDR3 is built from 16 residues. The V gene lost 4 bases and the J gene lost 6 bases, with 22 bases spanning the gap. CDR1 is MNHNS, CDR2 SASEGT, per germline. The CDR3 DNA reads TGTGCCAGCAGTGCTTTAAAGGGGGGAGGGCCTCTCGAGCAGTACTTC. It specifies CASSALKGGGPLEQYF.